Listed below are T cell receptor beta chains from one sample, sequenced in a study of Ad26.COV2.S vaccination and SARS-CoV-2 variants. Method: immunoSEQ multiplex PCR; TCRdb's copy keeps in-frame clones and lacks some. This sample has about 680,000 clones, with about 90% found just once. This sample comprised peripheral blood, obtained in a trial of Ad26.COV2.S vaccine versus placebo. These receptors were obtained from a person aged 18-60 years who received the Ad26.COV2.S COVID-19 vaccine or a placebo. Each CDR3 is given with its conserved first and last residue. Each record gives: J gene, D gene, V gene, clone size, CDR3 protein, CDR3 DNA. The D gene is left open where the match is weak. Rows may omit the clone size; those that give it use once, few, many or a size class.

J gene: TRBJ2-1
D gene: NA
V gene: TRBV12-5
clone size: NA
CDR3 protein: CASGHGGGLYNEQFF
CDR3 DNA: TGTGCTAGTGGGCATGGGGGGGGGCTCTACAATGAGCAGTTCTTC

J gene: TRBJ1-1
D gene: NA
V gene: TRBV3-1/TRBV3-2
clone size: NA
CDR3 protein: CASSPRRGFGTEAFF
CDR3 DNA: TGTGCCAGCAGTCCCCGGAGGGGGTTCGGGACTGAAGCTTTCTTT

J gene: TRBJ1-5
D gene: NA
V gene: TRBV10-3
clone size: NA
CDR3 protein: CAISEWADNQPQHF
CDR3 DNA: TGTGCCATCAGTGAGTGGGCAGACAATCAGCCCCAGCATTTT

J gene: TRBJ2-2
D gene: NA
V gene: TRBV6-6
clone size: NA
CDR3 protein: CASTPRDTGELFF
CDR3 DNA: TGTGCCAGCACCCCGAGGGACACCGGGGAGCTGTTTTTT

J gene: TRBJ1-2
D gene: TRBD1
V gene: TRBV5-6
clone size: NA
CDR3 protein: CASSARTGAYYGYTF
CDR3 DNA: TGTGCCAGCAGCGCCCGGACAGGGGCATACTATGGCTACACCTTC

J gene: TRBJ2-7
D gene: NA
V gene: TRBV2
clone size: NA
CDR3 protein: CASSVGFLSYEQYF
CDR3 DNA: TGTGCCAGCAGTGTGGGCTTCCTCTCCTACGAGCAGTACTTC

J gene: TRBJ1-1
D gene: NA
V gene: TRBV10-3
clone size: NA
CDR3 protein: CATLREQNTEAFF
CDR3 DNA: TGTGCCACCCTACGGGAGCAGAACACTGAAGCTTTCTTT

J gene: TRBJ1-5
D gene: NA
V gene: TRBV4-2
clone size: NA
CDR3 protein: CASSQLTGSNQPQHF
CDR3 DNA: TGTGCCAGCAGCCAATTGACAGGAAGCAATCAGCCCCAGCATTTT

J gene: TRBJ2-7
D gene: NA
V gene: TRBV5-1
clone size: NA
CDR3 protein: CASSLGVASLYEQYF
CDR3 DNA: TGCGCCAGCAGCTTGGGGGTGGCTAGCCTGTACGAGCAGTACTTC

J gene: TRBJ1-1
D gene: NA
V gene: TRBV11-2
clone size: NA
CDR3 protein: CASSGSRAGTEAFF
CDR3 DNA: TGTGCCAGCAGCGGAAGCAGGGCGGGAACTGAAGCTTTCTTT

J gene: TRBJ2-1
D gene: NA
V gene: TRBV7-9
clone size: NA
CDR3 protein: CASSSGLNEQFF
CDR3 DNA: TGTGCCAGCAGCTCAGGTCTAAATGAGCAGTTCTTC

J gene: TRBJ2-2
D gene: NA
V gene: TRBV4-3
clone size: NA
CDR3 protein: CASSQAKGTGELFF
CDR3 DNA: TGCGCCAGCAGCCAAGCCAAGGGGACCGGGGAGCTGTTTTTT

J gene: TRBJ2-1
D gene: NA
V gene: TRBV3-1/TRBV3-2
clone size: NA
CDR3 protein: CASSRFTLPSSYNEQFF
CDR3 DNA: TGTGCCAGCAGCCGCTTCACCCTACCCAGCTCCTACAATGAGCAGTTCTTC

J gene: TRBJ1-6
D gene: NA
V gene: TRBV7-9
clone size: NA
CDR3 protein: CASSLLQRRDSPLHF
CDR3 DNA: TGTGCCAGCAGCCTCCTGCAAAGGAGAGACTCACCCCTCCACTTT

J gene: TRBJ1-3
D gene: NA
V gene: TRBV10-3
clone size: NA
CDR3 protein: CAISESGNGNTIYF
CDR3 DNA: TGTGCCATCAGTGAGTCTGGAAATGGAAACACCATATATTTT

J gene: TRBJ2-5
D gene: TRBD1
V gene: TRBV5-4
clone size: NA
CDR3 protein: CASSHGTAQETQYF
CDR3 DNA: TGTGCCAGCAGCCACGGGACAGCCCAAGAGACCCAGTACTTC

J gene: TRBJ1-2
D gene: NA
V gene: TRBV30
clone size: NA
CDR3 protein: CAWSQDSGFYGYTF
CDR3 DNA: TGTGCCTGGAGCCAGGACTCTGGCTTCTATGGCTACACCTTC

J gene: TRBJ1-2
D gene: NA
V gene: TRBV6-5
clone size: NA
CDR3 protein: CASSYSTATNYGYTF
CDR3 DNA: TGTGCCAGCAGTTACTCGACAGCAACTAACTATGGCTACACCTTC

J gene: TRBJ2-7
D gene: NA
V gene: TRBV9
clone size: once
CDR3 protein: CASSVDGYEQYF
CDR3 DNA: TGTGCCAGCAGCGTAGATGGCTACGAGCAGTACTTC

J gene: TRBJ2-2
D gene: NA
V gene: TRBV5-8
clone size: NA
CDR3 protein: CASRYFSNTGELFF
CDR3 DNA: TGTGCCAGCAGGTATTTTTCGAACACCGGGGAGCTGTTTTTT

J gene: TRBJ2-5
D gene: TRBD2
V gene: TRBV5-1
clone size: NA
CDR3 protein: CASSLASTSGRDETQYF
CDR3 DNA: TGCGCCAGCAGCTTGGCCTCAACTAGCGGGAGGGACGAGACCCAGTACTTC

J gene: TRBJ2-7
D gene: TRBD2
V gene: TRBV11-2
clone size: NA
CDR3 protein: CASSPTSGYEQYF
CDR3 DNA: TGTGCCAGCAGCCCCACTAGCGGTTACGAGCAGTACTTC

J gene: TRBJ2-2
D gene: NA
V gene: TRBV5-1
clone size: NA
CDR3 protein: CASSPVSSSNTGELFF
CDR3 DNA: TGCGCCAGCAGCCCCGTGAGTAGCTCGAACACCGGGGAGCTGTTTTTT

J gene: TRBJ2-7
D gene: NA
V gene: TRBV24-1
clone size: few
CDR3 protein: CATQDSSYEQYF
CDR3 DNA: TGTGCCACCCAGGACAGCTCCTACGAGCAGTACTTC

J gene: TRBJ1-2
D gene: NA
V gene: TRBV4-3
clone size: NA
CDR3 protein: CASSQDSRAGYGYTF
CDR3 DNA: TGCGCCAGCAGCCAAGATAGTAGGGCAGGGTATGGCTACACCTTC

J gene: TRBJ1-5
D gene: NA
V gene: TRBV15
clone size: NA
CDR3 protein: CATSRGDYSNQPQHF
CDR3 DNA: TGTGCCACCAGCAGAGGAGACTATAGCAATCAGCCCCAGCATTTT

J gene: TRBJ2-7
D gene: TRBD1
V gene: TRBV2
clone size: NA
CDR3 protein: CASSGLRGRGEQYF
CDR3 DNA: TGTGCCAGCAGCGGATTGAGGGGGCGAGGCGAGCAGTACTTC

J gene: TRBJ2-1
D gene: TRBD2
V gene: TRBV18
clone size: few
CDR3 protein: CASSPSGGDEQFF
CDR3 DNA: TGTGCCAGCTCACCAAGCGGGGGCGATGAGCAGTTCTTC